These 27 T cell receptor beta chains were sequenced from one sample in a study of cytomegalovirus exposure and HLA in healthy donors. The PCR contained 60 Vbeta and 13 Jbeta primers. The assay was immunoSEQ multiplex PCR, and TCRdb's table has in-frame clones only and misses some. The profile shows 200,000 to 250,000 clones, 75% to 90% of them singletons. Input material: PBMCs. The receptors originated from a woman aged 40 to 49 in good health and CMV-seronegative.

The chain links TRBV5-6 to TRBJ1-2, with 7 bases fitting TRBD1. Per germline, CDR1 SGHDT and CDR2 YYEEEE. J was trimmed by 10 bases and V by 3 bases; bases with no gene match: 6. The CDR3 length is 12 residues. The CDR3 nucleotides read TGTGCCAGCAGCTGGGACAGAGACGACTACACCTTC. The encoded protein is CASSWDRDDYTF.

The chain joins TRBV6-6 to TRBJ2-5; 12 bases agree with TRBD1. J lost 11 bases, V lost 4 bases, and 8 bases had no gene match. This CDR3 has 14 amino acids. Germline CDR1 reads MNHNY; CDR2 reads SVGAGI (reference sequence). For the CDR3, the DNA is TGTGCCAGCAGTTCGGGACAGGGGGCTTGGGAGCAGTACTTC. This gives the protein CASSSGQGAWEQYF.

The CDR3 region has the DNA TGTGCCAGCAGCCAAGTAGTTGGAGTTGGAAAACTGTTTTTT. Protein sequence: CASSQVVGVGKLFF. The J gene is TRBJ1-4, the V gene TRBV14; D unclear. CDR3 length: 14 residues. CDR1 is SGHDN and CDR2 is FVKESK in the germline V gene. Deletions cut 1 base from V and 10 bases from J, with 13 bases between.

J is TRBJ2-2 and V is TRBV9; unclear D gene. CDR1 is SGDLS, CDR2 YYNGEE, per germline. V was cut by 6 bases and J by 6 bases, with 9 bases left in between. The CDR3 is 12 amino acids. DNA for the CDR3: TGTGCCAGCACCAATAGCCCCGGGGAGCTGTTTTTT. It translates to CASTNSPGELFF.

CDR3 in DNA: TGCGCCAGCAGCTTGGGGACAGGGAAGGCGACTAATGAAAAACTGTTTTTT. Translating it yields CASSLGTGKATNEKLFF. V is TRBV5-1 and J is TRBJ1-4, with 8 bases lining up with TRBD1. This CDR3 spans 17 amino acids. V lost 0 bases, J lost 2 bases, and 6 bases stayed unmatched. Germline lookup yields CDR1 SGHRS and CDR2 YFSETQ.

The chain combines TRBV18 with TRBJ2-7, with 12 bases fitting TRBD1. There are 14 residues in the CDR3. Per the germline V gene, CDR1 is KGHSH and CDR2 is LQKENI. After removal of 5 bases from V and 6 bases from J, the junction contained 5 bases not matched to a gene. CDR3 nucleotides: TGTGCCAGCTCAGCGGGACAGGGGGCCTCCGAGCAGTACTTC. Protein product: CASSAGQGASEQYF.

The V and J genes are TRBV10-2 and TRBJ2-7; 10 bases match TRBD1. The V and J ends lost 7 bases and 3 bases, in that order; junction bases with no gene match: 3. Germline V gene data show CDR1 as WSHSY and CDR2 as SAAADI. The CDR3 consists of 13 residues. CDR3 nucleotide sequence: TGCGCCAGCACGGACAGGGGGAACTACGAGCAGTACTTC. Encoded protein: CASTDRGNYEQYF.

The table lists this clone with a few counts. The V gene is TRBV7-9, the J gene TRBJ2-7, with 10 bases lining up with TRBD2. The V segment lost 0 bases and the J segment 3 bases; nucleotides outside the gene matches: 11. Per germline, CDR1 SEHNR and CDR2 FQNEAQ (reference sequence). CDR3 length equals 18 residues. The CDR3 is CASSLAGSGSGRLYEQYF. The CDR3 region has the DNA TGTGCCAGCAGCTTAGCGGGAAGCGGTAGCGGGAGGCTCTACGAGCAGTACTTC. Based on the CDR3 plus reference TRBV7-9 and TRBJ2-7, the full variable domain is DTGVSQNPRHKITKRGQNVTFRCDPISEHNRLYWYRQTLGQGPEFLTYFQNEAQLEKSRLLSDRFSAERPKGSFSTLEIQRTEQGDSAMYLCASSLAGSGSGRLYEQYFGPGTRLTVT.

V gene TRBV28 combines with J gene TRBJ1-2, with D hard to call. The CDR3 is 14 amino acids. V lost 0 bases, J lost 5 bases, and 10 bases lay in between. The germline gives CDR1 MDHEN, CDR2 SYDVKM. The CDR3 sequence is CASSLWGRLYGYTF. For the CDR3, the DNA is TGTGCCAGCAGTTTATGGGGGAGGCTATATGGCTACACCTTC.

The V gene is TRBV19, the J gene TRBJ2-7; D unresolved. Germline values: CDR1 LNHDA, CDR2 SQIVND (reference sequence). This CDR3 comprises 13 residues. V shed 3 bases and J shed 3 bases, with 9 bases lying between them. In nucleotides, the CDR3 is TGTGCCAGTAGTATGGCCAGGAACTACGAGCAGTACTTC. Its protein product is CASSMARNYEQYF.

The V and J genes are TRBV18 and TRBJ1-1; D possibly corresponds to TRBD1 (6 bases). Trimming removed 6 bases from V and 10 bases from J, with 15 bases in between. Germline V lookup: CDR1 KGHSH, CDR2 LQKENI. This CDR3 contains 12 residues. The DNA of the CDR3 is TGTGCCAGCTCCAACCGGGACACCGGAGCTTTCTTT. Translation: CASSNRDTGAFF.

This clone was found once. This chain links TRBV2 with TRBJ2-7, with a possible D match to TRBD1 (5 bases). The germline CDR1 and CDR2 sequences are SNHLY and FYNNEI. This CDR3 is built from 13 residues. Between the trimmed V and J ends, which lost 7 bases and 1 base, there was a span of 11 bases. CDR3 DNA: TGTGCCAGCACTGCAGGGCCTTCCTACGAGCAGTACTTC. Its translation is CASTAGPSYEQYF.

The chain has TRBV6-6 and TRBJ2-1, with D tentatively TRBD1 (6 bases). V was clipped by 11 bases and J by 5 bases, with 10 bases between them. Germline-derived CDR1 and CDR2 are MNHNY and SVGAGI (reference sequence). The length of the CDR3 is 11 residues. This CDR3 reads CAGGQNNEQFF. The DNA of the CDR3 is TGTGCCGGGGGCCAGAACAATGAGCAGTTCTTC.

The CDR3 loop is CASSGIRGGAYEQYF. In DNA form, the CDR3 reads TGTGCCAGCAGCGGGATAAGGGGGGGAGCCTACGAGCAGTACTTC. The chain couples TRBV25-1 to TRBJ2-7; maybe TRBD2 (7 bases). The CDR3 has 15 residues. From germline, CDR1 is MGHDK and CDR2 SYGVNS. V was shortened by 6 bases and J by 2 bases, with 17 bases between the two germline ends.

As regards this clone: This CDR3 is also generated by other DNA sequences in the sample. This sequence joins TRBV5-4 and TRBJ2-5, with 9 nucleotides matching TRBD1. There are 14 residues in the CDR3. Per the germline V gene, CDR1 is SGHNT and CDR2 is YYREEE (reference sequence). V shed 4 bases, J shed 4 bases, and the junction held 5 bases outside the gene matches. The CDR3 spells CASSLQGAGETQYF. CDR3 DNA sequence: TGTGCCAGCAGCCTACAGGGGGCTGGAGAGACCCAGTACTTC.

Only a few counts were recorded for this clone. This chain links TRBV5-1 with TRBJ2-2, with 7 bases fitting TRBD1. CDR1 is SGHRS and CDR2 is YFSETQ in the germline V gene. V shed 3 bases, J shed 0 bases, and the junction held 2 bases outside the gene matches. The length of the CDR3 is 15 residues. The CDR3 is CASSSGTANTGELFF. CDR3 in DNA: TGCGCCAGCAGCTCCGGGACAGCGAACACCGGGGAGCTGTTTTTT.

The V and J genes are TRBV28 and TRBJ2-5, with D perhaps matching TRBD1 (5 bases). V shed 6 bases and J shed 9 bases, with 17 bases lying between them. This CDR3 has 13 residues. The germline V gene has CDR1 MDHEN and CDR2 SYDVKM. The CDR3 coding sequence is TGTGCCAGCAGCCAGGGCCCCAAGGGCGCCCAGTACTTC. Amino acids: CASSQGPKGAQYF.

This rearrangement joins TRBV27 to TRBJ2-7; tentatively, D is TRBD1 (5 bases). Germline lookup yields CDR1 MNHEY and CDR2 SMNVEV (reference sequence). Trimming left V 1 base short and J 6 bases short, with 16 bases between. This CDR3 has 15 residues. CDR3 sequence (DNA): TGTGCCAGCAGTTTATATCTCAGGGCCGTGCCCGAGCAGTACTTC. Encoded protein: CASSLYLRAVPEQYF.

The sample holds a few counts of this clone. The J gene is TRBJ2-7, the V gene TRBV29-1; 7 nucleotides line up with TRBD1. Germline V gene lookup returns CDR1 SQVTM and CDR2 ANQGSEA. The CDR3 is 13 amino acids. J lost 3 bases, V lost 1 base, and 3 bases had no gene match. CDR3 nucleotide sequence: TGCAGCGTTGAAGGCCGGGACAGCTACGAGCAGTACTTC. It is translated as CSVEGRDSYEQYF.

The gene calls are TRBV15 and TRBJ1-1; 8 bases line up with TRBD1. Trimming removed 3 bases from V and 5 bases from J; junction bases left unmatched: 14. The CDR3 has 17 residues. In germline, CDR1 is LNHNV, CDR2 YYDKDF (reference sequence). CDR3 DNA sequence: TGTGCCACCAGCAGGCACCAACCGGGACAGGAGTTAACTGAAGCTTTCTTT. Its protein is CATSRHQPGQELTEAFF.

The chain employs TRBV27 and TRBJ2-3; no clear D. CDR3 length: 16 residues. Per germline, CDR1 MNHEY and CDR2 SMNVEV (reference sequence). V was pared by 0 bases and J by 1 base, with 11 bases between. The chain's CDR3 is CASSLSLSPRTDTQYF. The DNA of the CDR3 is TGTGCCAGCAGTTTATCCCTTAGCCCGCGCACAGATACGCAGTATTTT.

This CDR3 reads CASSSAVGYGYTF. Here the CDR3 DNA reads TGTGCCAGCAGTTCCGCCGTCGGCTATGGCTACACCTTC. V and J are TRBV6-5 and TRBJ1-2, with D unresolved. CDR3 length equals 13 residues. CDR1 and CDR2 (germline): MNHEY, SVGAGI. Trimming took off 4 bases at V and 4 bases at J, with 10 bases between the two ends.

The chain combines TRBV27 with TRBJ2-5, with 7 nucleotides matching TRBD1. Germline V lookup: CDR1 MNHEY, CDR2 SMNVEV (reference sequence). Trimming removed 4 bases from V and 1 base from J; junction bases left unmatched: 6. The CDR3 totals 15 residues. The CDR3 sequence is CASSWDRETQETQYF. The CDR3 coding sequence is TGTGCCAGCAGTTGGGACAGAGAGACCCAAGAGACCCAGTACTTC.

The rearrangement uses TRBV29-1 and TRBJ1-2, with D tentatively TRBD1 (6 bases). Per the germline V gene, CDR1 is SQVTM and CDR2 is ANQGSEA. This CDR3 is 11 amino acids long. Trimming pared 7 bases from V and 5 bases from J, leaving 11 bases between. CDR3 residues: CSAYGQYGYTF. In DNA, the CDR3 is TGCAGCGCGTACGGACAGTATGGCTACACCTTC.

As for this clone: One end of the junction varies from germline; a read error may be responsible. The chain joins TRBV30 to TRBJ1-1; the D gene is possibly TRBD1 (5 bases). The CDR3 sequence is 14 residues long. Germline lookup yields CDR1 GTSNPN and CDR2 SVGIG (reference sequence). CDR3 DNA sequence: TGTGCCTGGAGGCCGGGACTGATGAACACTGAAGTTTTCTTT. This gives the protein CAWRPGLMNTEVFF.

This clone was detected a few times. This sequence joins TRBV7-2 and TRBJ1-1; maybe TRBD1 (6 bases). V was trimmed by 3 bases and J by 4 bases, leaving 12 bases between them. There are 14 residues in the CDR3. Germline-derived CDR1 and CDR2 are SGHTA and FQGNSA. CDR3 nucleotide sequence: TGTGCCAGCAGCTTTGCCGGGGGGCGCACTGAAGCTTTCTTT. Translating it yields CASSFAGGRTEAFF.

The rearrangement joins TRBV15 to TRBJ2-5; 8 bases match TRBD1. V trimming: 3 bases; J trimming: 5 bases; junction bases outside the gene matches: 11. CDR3 length equals 16 residues. Germline CDR1 and CDR2: LNHNV and YYDKDF (reference sequence). CDR3 sequence reads: CATSRTAGGGLETQYF. The CDR3 coding sequence is TGTGCCACCAGCAGGACCGCAGGGGGCGGCTTGGAGACCCAGTACTTC.